This T cell receptor (beta chain) was sequenced in a study of T cell repertoires in cytomegalovirus infection (dated by TCRdb to between 2018 and 2021). Some background on the complete study: The peptide stimulations were aimed at well-studied HLA-B-restricted epitopes as well as recently identified HLA-C-restricted CMV epitopes, whose presentation resists viral immunomodulation. The HLA type of each donor mattered for the analysis, because public TCR beta signatures pointed to carriage of CMV infection along with the matching HLA type.

The sample was run on an Illumina HiSeq 1500. TCRdb itself trimmed the public reads at Q25 with fastp, ran MiXCR and retained productive beta chains. A single entry per CDR3 protein holds the most common genes and DNA from its merged rows. For this sample there are about 770,000 distinct CDR3 sequences; 25% to 35% appear just once. 10% to 15% of the sample lies in the top ten. Study-wide findings and limitations: Carriers of CMV infection plus the relevant HLA type were discriminated by the cumulative frequency of public TCR beta family members in the study cohort and in an independent approximately 360-donor cohort. In the ex vivo response, HLA-C-restricted CMV-specific TCR beta clonotypes were dominant, and in two of eight donors the single most frequent clonotype came from this HLA-C-restricted group.

Trimming costs V 0 bases and J 9 bases, and their ends lie 6 bases apart. As encoded in the germline V gene, CDR1 is MGHRA while CDR2 is YSYEKL. From the cysteine up to the phenylalanine, the CDR3 has a length of 13 residues. The retained sequence is limited to the CDR3, 39 bases, with the frame set at the first base. This clonotype was detected a few times. The target of this receptor is not known. No base quality information exists; no much larger clone differs at one position. The treatment or condition tag for this specimen amounts to: in vitro stimulation with specific CMV peptide epitopes to enrich CMV-specific T cells.

The sequence was obtained from a human donor in good health (CMV status not recorded). Some clones in this sample may be carry-over from other donors' samples. The rearranged segments are TRBV4-1 and TRBJ1-6; no confident D gene assignment can be made. The sample in question was cultured CD8+ T cells from PBMCs, obtained from culture after CMV antigen stimulation. Read as DNA, the sequence is TGCGCCAGCAGCCAAGATAACGGTTCACCCCTCCACTTT. Its amino acids are CASSQDNGSPLHF.